Given below is one TCR beta chain in context. These data belong to a study of sequential checkpoint blockade in melanoma. In the study overall: First-line arms were nivolumab then ipilimumab, or the reverse, randomized 1:1.

This sample's treatment: randomized to nivolumab then ipilimumab (arm A) or the reverse (arm B). DNA-damaging chemotherapy had not been given to any patient beforehand. From thawed PBMCs, live CD3+CD8+ cells negative for CD19 and CD56 were sorted. V was cut by 5 bases and J by 4 bases, with 14 bases left in between. The CDR3 has 14 residues. CDR1 and CDR2 from the germline V gene are SEHNR and FQNEAQ (reference sequence). Data came from immunoSEQ multiplex PCR; TCRdb stores just in-frame clones and leaves some out. The table lists roughly 9,800 clones, roughly 72% of them singletons. The V call is TRBV7-9, the J call TRBJ1-2, with no clear D. The specimen comprised CD8+ T cells sorted from blood (inferred from file names), sampled from a patient given nivolumab and ipilimumab in sequence. The TCR originated in a human donor with melanoma. The CDR3 DNA reads as TGTGCCAGCAGCCCCCTGGGCAGAATCTATGGCTACACCTTC. It translates to CASSPLGRIYGYTF.